These 10 T cell receptor beta chains were sequenced from one sample in a study of T cell repertoires in cytomegalovirus infection. What these receptors recognize is not known. TCRdb processed the reads anew with MiXCR; each CDR3 protein has one entry. This table has approximately 990,000 distinct CDR3 sequences, more than 25% appearing once. This sample comprised cultured CD8+ T cells from PBMCs, obtained from culture after CMV antigen stimulation. These receptors were taken from a human donor in good health (CMV status not recorded). Some clones in this sample may be carry-over from other donors' samples.

The V gene is TRBV5-5, the J gene TRBJ2-4; possible D gene TRBD2, 6 bases. The CDR3 totals 15 residues. Trimming cost V 5 bases and J 6 bases, with 18 bases left between them. CDR1 SGHKS and CDR2 YYEKEE come from the germline V gene (reference sequence). CDR3 region: CASSWPGESGNIQYF. The CDR3 coding sequence is TGTGCCAGCAGTTGGCCGGGGGAGTCGGGAAACATTCAGTACTTC.

The rearrangement links TRBV15 to TRBJ1-3; D might be TRBD1 (6 bases). CDR3 length: 16 residues. Germline CDR1 and CDR2: LNHNV and YYDKDF (reference sequence). The germline V and J ends were trimmed by 5 bases and 7 bases, with 21 bases remaining between them. CDR3 DNA sequence: TGTGCCACCAGCTCCCGGACCAGGGGAGGTAGTAACACCATATATTTT. Translated: CATSSRTRGGSNTIYF.

The chain employs TRBV7-9 and TRBJ2-1; no clear D gene. Germline CDR1 is SEHNR and CDR2 is FQNEAQ (reference sequence). V shed 5 bases and J shed 5 bases, with 19 bases lying between them. The CDR3 length is 16 residues. The CDR3 region is CASSATRVPRDNEQFF. The CDR3 DNA sequence: TGTGCCAGCAGCGCCACCCGGGTACCTCGGGACAATGAGCAGTTCTTC. The variable domain in full, completed from reference TRBV7-9 and TRBJ2-1, reads DTGVSQNPRHKITKRGQNVTFRCDPISEHNRLYWYRQTLGQGPEFLTYFQNEAQLEKSRLLSDRFSAERPKGSFSTLEIQRTEQGDSAMYLCASSATRVPRDNEQFFGPGTRLTVL.

This clonotype has more than one count but fewer than ten. The chain has TRBV7-6 and TRBJ2-7; 13 bases are a match to TRBD2. Germline V CDR1 and CDR2: SGHVS, FNYEAQ. V shed 4 bases and J 4 bases; nucleotides not matched to a gene: 7. The CDR3 runs 16 residues. This CDR3 reads CASSSPTSGGTYEQYF. CDR3 in DNA: TGTGCCAGCAGCTCACCGACTAGCGGGGGGACTTACGAGCAGTACTTC.

This clonotype was found a few times. The chain has TRBV6-2 or TRBV6-3 and TRBJ2-7; the D is unclear. CDR1 is MNHEY and CDR2 is SVGEGT in the germline V gene. V shed 0 bases and J shed 1 base, with 10 bases lying between them. The CDR3 extends over 15 amino acids. The chain's CDR3 is CASSYSRTDSYEQYF. The DNA for the CDR3 is TGTGCCAGCAGTTACTCGAGAACAGATTCCTACGAGCAGTACTTC.

The rearrangement links TRBV6-6 to TRBJ1-2; 7 nucleotides line up with TRBD1. The CDR3 consists of 13 residues. From germline, CDR1 is MNHNY and CDR2 SVGAGI (reference sequence). V lost 6 bases to trimming and J lost 7 bases; unmatched junction nucleotides: 8. The CDR3 loop is CASRPTDRLGYTF. Written as DNA, the CDR3 is TGTGCCAGCAGACCCACGGACAGGCTTGGCTACACCTTC.

The chain is built from TRBV5-4 and TRBJ2-3; 9 bases are shared with TRBD1. The CDR3 extends over 16 amino acids. In germline, CDR1 is SGHNT, CDR2 YYREEE (reference sequence). With V trimmed by 3 bases and J by 4 bases, 9 bases remained unmatched. The CDR3 DNA reads TGTGCCAGCAGCTACCCGCCGGGACAGGGACCAGATACGCAGTATTTT. Translated: CASSYPPGQGPDTQYF.

This clonotype was counted a few times. The chain has TRBV7-9 and TRBJ2-7; a weak D match, TRBD2 (6 bases). The CDR3 has 15 residues. V was shortened by 7 bases and J by 0 bases, with 16 bases between the two germline ends. The germline CDR1 and CDR2 sequences are SEHNR and FQNEAQ (reference sequence). CDR3 sequence reads: CASTYSSASSYEQYF. CDR3 DNA: TGTGCCAGCACCTACTCTAGCGCTAGCTCCTACGAGCAGTACTTC.

Many counts were recorded for this clonotype. This chain links TRBV7-8 with TRBJ1-5; TRBD1 matches at 9 bases. This CDR3 spans 13 amino acids. Trimming cost V 10 bases and J 1 base; bases outside gene matches: 2. Per germline, CDR1 SGHVS and CDR2 FQNEAQ. The CDR3 protein is CAKQGASNQPQHF. The CDR3, as DNA: TGTGCCAAACAGGGGGCCAGCAATCAGCCCCAGCATTTT. Based on the CDR3 plus reference TRBV7-8 and TRBJ1-5, the full variable domain is GAGVSQSPRYKVAKRGQDVALRCDPISGHVSLFWYQQALGQGPEFLTYFQNEAQLDKSGLPSDRFFAERPEGSVSTLKIQRTQQEDSAVYLCAKQGASNQPQHFGDGTRLSIL.

J is TRBJ1-2 and V is TRBV27; D perhaps matches TRBD1 (6 bases). The CDR3 length is 14 residues. The V end lost 6 bases, the J end lost 1 base, and 12 bases lay between the germline ends. Germline assignment: CDR1 MNHEY and CDR2 SMNVEV (reference sequence). CDR3 nucleotide sequence: TGTGCCAGCAGGGAAAGGGACAATAACTATGGCTACACCTTC. It translates to CASRERDNNYGYTF.